This TCR beta chain was found in a study of T cell responses to AZD1222 COVID-19 vaccine. This clone was seen just once. Repertoires were generated with immunoSEQ multiplex PCR, while TCRdb's copy carries only in-frame clones and drops some. The data contain 96,000 or so clones, 80% to 90% of them singletons. The length of the CDR3 is 15 residues. V shed 1 base and J shed 4 bases, with 11 bases lying between them. Germline loops: CDR1 LGHDT, CDR2 YNNKEL (reference sequence). V gene TRBV3-1 (or the pseudogene TRBV3-2) combines with J gene TRBJ1-5; no clear D. Specimen: peripheral blood, collected on day 0 of AZD1222 vaccination. This receptor was identified in an adult in good health. The CDR3 DNA sequence: TGTGCCAGCAGCCAAGGCATTTCGGGGAATCAGCCCCAGCATTTT. Translation gives CASSQGISGNQPQHF.